What follows are 5 T cell receptor beta chains derived from one specimen sequenced in a study of T-cell reconstitution after alpha-beta-depleted transplantation in children. A library of TCRbeta sequences, prepared with unique molecular identifiers, was generated. TCRdb re-called the PCR reads through MiXCR, storing one row per CDR3 protein. The sample lists almost 400,000 distinct CDR3 sequences, around 21% occurring once. The source material was PBMCs from the stem cell graft donor, sampled from the stem cell graft. The receptors shown here come from a human donor who donated a stem cell graft to a child with acute myeloid leukemia.

Many counts were recorded for this clonotype. The rearrangement uses TRBV20-1 and TRBJ2-7; possible D gene TRBD1, 7 bases. Trimming stripped 5 bases from V and 2 bases from J, with 13 bases between. Germline values: CDR1 DFQATT, CDR2 SNEGSKA (reference sequence). CDR3 length: 13 residues. The chain's CDR3 is CSASGDRTYEQYF. The CDR3 coding sequence is TGCAGTGCTTCGGGGGACAGAACCTACGAGCAGTACTTC.

The chain is built from TRBV27 and TRBJ2-7; perhaps TRBD1 as D (8 bases). This CDR3 has 14 residues. The germline V and J ends were trimmed by 6 bases and 6 bases, with 18 bases remaining between them. Germline CDR1 and CDR2: MNHEY and SMNVEV (reference sequence). CDR3 coding DNA: TGTGCCAGCAGCCAGACAGGGGAGGGGCTCGAGCAGTACTTC. Its translation: CASSQTGEGLEQYF.

This clonotype was detected a few times. The chain links TRBV6-5 to TRBJ1-6; no clear D. CDR3 length: 16 amino acids. The V and J ends lost 0 bases and 4 bases respectively, with 10 bases between them. Germline V gene lookup returns CDR1 MNHEY and CDR2 SVGAGI. CDR3 in amino acids: CASSYSPDLYNSPLHF. CDR3 nucleotides: TGTGCCAGCAGTTACTCGCCAGATTTATATAATTCACCCCTCCACTTT.

This chain joins TRBV20-1 and TRBJ2-4; TRBD2 matches 12 bases. V lost 5 bases and J lost 8; bases outside the gene matches: 19. Looked up from germline, CDR1 is DFQATT and CDR2 is SNEGSKA (reference sequence). CDR3 length: 18 amino acids. The CDR3 DNA reads as TGCAGTGCTCCTTCCCCCCTCTTACTAGCGGGAGGCTCAGACATTCAGTACTTC. It encodes CSAPSPLLLAGGSDIQYF.

Many counts were recorded for this clonotype. The chain carries TRBV24-1 and TRBJ2-6; TRBD1 matches 8 bases. Germline V gene lookup returns CDR1 KGHDR and CDR2 SFDVKD. After removal of 9 bases from V and 12 bases from J, the junction contained 6 bases not matched to a gene. CDR3 length: 12 amino acids. CDR3 in DNA: TGTGCCACCCGTGGACAGGGAGGCGTCCTGACTTTC. As protein: CATRGQGGVLTF.